A single sample gave rise to the 10 T cell receptor beta chains below, sequenced in a study of shared clonotypes between healthy human individuals. Libraries were prepared by immunoSEQ multiplex PCR; TCRdb keeps only in-frame clonotypes and omits some of them. Seen here are around 700,000 clones, around 72% observed once, and the top ten hold 1.5% to 2%. Material for sequencing was memory CD4+ T cells sorted from blood. Specified subset: CD45RA-negative fraction. The source of these receptors is a woman in her 30s in good health.

This clone was picked up one time. The CDR3 protein is CASSNSGRGHEQYF. The DNA of the CDR3 is TGTGCCAGTAGCAATAGCGGGAGGGGCCACGAGCAGTACTTC. V and J are TRBV19 and TRBJ2-7, with TRBD2 identical over 11 bases. The junction had 6 bases not matched to a gene; V was cut back by 6 bases and J by 5 bases. The CDR3 runs 14 residues. Germline CDR1 is LNHDA and CDR2 is SQIVND (reference sequence).

The V and J genes are TRBV6-5 and TRBJ2-3; possible D gene TRBD1, 5 bases. Trimming cost V 5 bases and J 5 bases, with 14 bases left between them. The CDR3 covers 14 residues. Germline-derived CDR1 and CDR2 are MNHEY and SVGAGI. CDR3 DNA sequence: TGTGCCAGCAGTCTACAGGATTTGGGAGATACGCAGTATTTT. It yields the protein CASSLQDLGDTQYF.

This clone was counted a few times. The rearrangement uses TRBV18 and TRBJ1-4; 7 nucleotides match TRBD1. Germline CDR1 KGHSH, CDR2 LQKENI. The CDR3 extends over 15 amino acids. The junction had 10 bases not matched to a gene; V was cut back by 4 bases and J by 8 bases. The CDR3 protein is CASSQTTGMGEKLFF. The CDR3 DNA sequence: TGTGCCAGCTCACAGACGACAGGGATGGGGGAAAAACTGTTTTTT.

The chain uses TRBV11-2 and TRBJ1-2, with a weak D call TRBD1 (5 bases). Trimming stripped 5 bases from V and 6 bases from J, with 19 bases between. The CDR3 length is 15 residues. From germline, CDR1 is SGHAT and CDR2 FQNNGV. The DNA for the CDR3 is TGTGCCAGCAGCCCCGGACACCTTCCGGGGAATGGCTACACCTTC. Amino acid sequence: CASSPGHLPGNGYTF.

This clone was seen only once. This chain's CDR3 is CASSYSRTIGNTIYF. Written as DNA, the CDR3 is TGTGCCAGCAGTTACTCGAGGACAATCGGAAACACCATATATTTT. V and J are TRBV6-5 and TRBJ1-3, with TRBD1 as a possible D gene (5 bases). Trimming removed 0 bases at V and 4 bases at J, with 10 bases between. The CDR3 covers 15 residues. CDR1 is MNHEY and CDR2 is SVGAGI in the germline V gene.

This chain links TRBV5-1 with TRBJ2-3; 7 positions agree with TRBD1. The ends lost 1 base at V and 6 bases at J; junction bases unmatched: 5. This CDR3 is built from 14 residues. Per germline, CDR1 SGHRS and CDR2 YFSETQ. CDR3 region: CASSLWTGPDTQYF. The CDR3 DNA is TGCGCCAGCAGCTTGTGGACAGGCCCCGATACGCAGTATTTT.

The chain joins TRBV5-4 to TRBJ1-1; 8 nucleotides agree with TRBD1. This CDR3 is built from 15 residues. With 0 bases clipped from V and 4 bases from J, the junction kept 5 bases outside the gene matches. CDR1 is SGHNT, CDR2 YYREEE, per germline (reference sequence). The CDR3 region has the DNA TGTGCCAGCAGCTTGGGGGGACAGGTCCGCACTGAAGCTTTCTTT. Its translation: CASSLGGQVRTEAFF.

The chain combines TRBV6-5 with TRBJ1-1; 10 nucleotides agree with TRBD1. Unmatched junction bases numbered 9, after V lost 6 bases and J lost 5 bases. From germline, CDR1 is MNHEY and CDR2 SVGAGI. This CDR3 has 15 amino acids. The CDR3 sequence: CASSIDRGRGTEAFF. DNA for the CDR3: TGTGCCAGCAGCATAGACAGGGGGCGCGGAACTGAAGCTTTCTTT.

The chain joins TRBV10-3 to TRBJ2-1; a possible D gene is TRBD2 (6 bases). This CDR3 comprises 14 residues. V shed 8 bases and J shed 5 bases, with 16 bases lying between them. Germline V lookup: CDR1 ENHRY, CDR2 SYGVKD. CDR3: CAIGPAGGHNEQFF. The CDR3 nucleotides read TGTGCCATCGGACCAGCGGGCGGACACAATGAGCAGTTCTTC.

This clone was observed a handful of times. The chain is built from TRBV29-1 and TRBJ2-7, with D unresolved. The CDR3 runs 13 residues. From germline, CDR1 is SQVTM and CDR2 ANQGSEA. V lost 0 bases and J 6 bases, leaving 12 bases between the germline ends. The CDR3 reads CSVEDIEASEQYF. The CDR3 DNA follows: TGCAGCGTTGAAGATATAGAAGCTTCCGAGCAGTACTTC.